A single T cell receptor (beta chain) is shown here with its context. The time point denotes: pre-sensitization, week 0. Sample treatment: therapeutic diphenylcyclopropenone sensitization with weekly scalp DPC. Trimming pared 3 bases from V and 4 bases from J, leaving 8 bases between. Germline V gene data show CDR1 as SGHAT and CDR2 as FQNNGV. This CDR3 is built from 13 residues. The data stem from a study of human T cells and chemical hapten exposure. Study context: Weekly diphenylcyclopropenone doses were given to patients' scalps across the roughly 25-week study.

TCRdb independently ran MiXCR on the RACE reads; one entry per CDR3 protein. This table holds fewer than 300,000 distinct CDR3 sequences, approximately 8% found once. Sample: whole blood, taken in connection with sensitization to the hapten diphenylcyclopropenone (DPC). The rearrangement uses TRBV11-2 and TRBJ2-3; possibly TRBD1 for D (5 bases). The TCR originated in a man younger than 35 with alopecia areata. Some clones in this sample may be carry-over from other donors' samples. The CDR3 DNA reads TGTGCCAGCAGCTTTCAGGGCCCAGATACGCAGTATTTT. It specifies CASSFQGPDTQYF.